The 8 T cell receptor beta chains listed next were all sequenced from one sample in a study of shared clonotypes between healthy human individuals. Positive CCR7 selection of CD45RO-negative cells yielded the naive CD8 cells, and terminally differentiated effector memory CD45RA+ cells were excluded. The table came from immunoSEQ multiplex PCR; TCRdb's copy has only in-frame clones and leaves some out. The sample has about 680,000 clones; around 90% are singletons. The sequencing input was naive CD8+ T cells sorted from blood. The receptors come from a man aged 25 to 45 in good health.

The rearrangement joins TRBV15 to TRBJ2-1, with unresolved D. Germline V gene lookup returns CDR1 LNHNV and CDR2 YYDKDF (reference sequence). Deletions cut 5 bases from V and 2 bases from J, with 13 bases between. This CDR3 is built from 15 residues. CDR3 loop: CATSDTGYTYNEQFF. The CDR3 region has the DNA TGTGCCACCAGCGACACGGGTTACACCTACAATGAGCAGTTCTTC.

The genes are TRBV7-9 and TRBJ2-3, with D tentatively TRBD2 (7 bases). Per the germline V gene, CDR1 is SEHNR and CDR2 is FQNEAQ (reference sequence). Trimming removed 5 bases at V and 4 bases at J, with 19 bases between. The length of the CDR3 is 16 residues. The CDR3 spells CASSQQGAGLPDTQYF. CDR3 sequence (DNA): TGTGCCAGCAGCCAACAGGGAGCGGGACTACCAGATACGCAGTATTTT.

The V call is TRBV27, the J call TRBJ2-7; D remains ambiguous. Germline CDR1 MNHEY, CDR2 SMNVEV (reference sequence). The CDR3 covers 10 residues. Trimming cost V 7 bases and J 2 bases, with 3 bases left between them. The DNA for the CDR3 is TGTGCCAGCATCCCCTACGAGCAGTACTTC. Its protein is CASIPYEQYF.

The V and J genes are TRBV27 and TRBJ2-3; no clear D gene. V lost 6 bases and J lost 4, with 11 bases in between. Germline lookup yields CDR1 MNHEY and CDR2 SMNVEV (reference sequence). The CDR3 runs 13 residues. The CDR3 coding sequence is TGTGCCAGCAGGGCCGAGATTGCAGATACGCAGTATTTT. This gives the protein CASRAEIADTQYF.

The V call is TRBV11-2, the J call TRBJ2-3; TRBD1 matches at 7 bases. CDR3 size: 19 residues. Germline V gene lookup returns CDR1 SGHAT and CDR2 FQNNGV. V gave up 0 bases and J gave up 0 bases; unmatched junction bases: 12. The DNA for the CDR3 is TGTGCCAGCAGCTTAGACAGATTCGGGGACAGTTCTAGCACAGATACGCAGTATTTT. Protein: CASSLDRFGDSSSTDTQYF.

The genes are TRBV11-2 and TRBJ1-1, with D possibly TRBD1 on 5 matching bases. The V end was cut by 0 bases, the J end by 0 bases, with 11 bases between. The germline gives CDR1 SGHAT, CDR2 FQNNGV. The CDR3 totals 16 residues. The CDR3 protein is CASSLEPPGLNTEAFF. The CDR3 DNA reads as TGTGCCAGCAGCTTAGAACCCCCAGGGCTGAACACTGAAGCTTTCTTT. Full variable domain (rest looked up from reference TRBV11-2 and TRBJ1-1): EAGVAQSPRYKIIEKRQSVAFWCNPISGHATLYWYQQILGQGPKLLIQFQNNGVVDDSQLPKDRFSAERLKGVDSTLKIQPAKLEDSAVYLCASSLEPPGLNTEAFFGQGTRLTVV.

This rearrangement joins TRBV7-8 to TRBJ2-1, with 12 bases aligning to TRBD2. The junction had 8 bases not matched to a gene; V was cut back by 1 base and J by 10 bases. Per germline, CDR1 SGHVS and CDR2 FQNEAQ. The CDR3 is 16 amino acids. CDR3 sequence reads: CASSLVTSGSTGEQFF. CDR3 bases: TGTGCCAGCAGCTTAGTGACTAGCGGGAGTACTGGAGAGCAGTTCTTC.

In its sample, this clone was seen once. CDR3 sequence reads: CASSLEATDTQYF. The CDR3 nucleotides are TGTGCCAGCAGCTTAGAAGCCACAGATACGCAGTATTTT. The chain recombines TRBV7-3 with TRBJ2-3, with D unresolved. Trimming took off 2 bases at V and 2 bases at J, with 5 bases between the two ends. Germline CDR1 and CDR2: SGHTA and FQGTGA. The CDR3 is made up of 13 amino acids.